This T cell receptor (beta chain) was found in a study of CD8 T cells in Susac syndrome (dated by TCRdb to between 2018 and 2021). Describing the broader study: Of the Susac syndrome patients who were sequenced, eight or nine were in clinical remission while 5 or 6 had clinically active disease. At blood withdrawal, Susac syndrome patients were therapy-naive, treated with corticosteroids (with IVIg additionally given to some), or treated with IVIg alone. Whether CD8+ T cell activation and differentiation in Susac syndrome was antigen driven was tested using repertoire sequencing. Clonality of the CD8+ T cell repertoire was compared between roughly twelve healthy donors, about 14 Susac syndrome patients and 15 or so multiple sclerosis patients.

RNA was extracted with the RNeasy kit and about 0.5 to 1 ug was reverse transcribed using random hexamers. TCR beta CDR3 regions were amplified with the immunoSEQ multiplex PCR assay covering 54 Vbeta and 13 Jbeta segments. To correct PCR amplification bias, a synthetic template baseline was used for both primer optimization and computational correction. Per the original workflow: Reads were assigned to V, D and J genes according to IMGT and analyzed in immunoSEQ Analyzer, with only productive sequences retained. Clonality was computed as one minus Shannon entropy normalized by log2 of the number of productive unique sequences. For each patient and control, public and private clones were evaluated among the 100 most prevalent clones. Susac-specific clones were defined as absent from healthy and MS cohorts, 850 to 1,300 published viral clones and other ImmuneACCESS disease sequences. TCRdb reran the public reads through fastp at Q25 and MiXCR, keeping productive beta chains. Under each unique CDR3 protein, matching rows form one entry showing the most common genes and DNA. What appears here as the V and J calls and clone size reflects TCRdb's work, not the paper's. This sample gives some 140,000 distinct CDR3 sequences in total; around 93% of them show up just once. Together, the top ten hold about 0.18% of the sample.

The CDR3 holds 12 amino acids from the cysteine to the phenylalanine. The CDR3 DNA has 36 bases and is translated from base 1. V is clipped by 5 bases and J by 6 bases, and the sequence between their germline boundaries is 7 bases long. Via the germline V gene (reference sequence), CDR1 is PRHDT and CDR2 FYEKMQ. Peripheral blood CD8+ and CD4+ T cells from healthy donors, Susac syndrome patients and multiple sclerosis patients were profiled using high-throughput TCR beta sequencing. Recently defined diagnostic criteria for definite or probable disease were met by the Susac syndrome patients. CD8+ TEMRA cells were enriched by FACS, while bulk CD8+ and CD4+ T cells were purified by magnetic negative isolation. Blood was drawn into EDTA tubes, processed within 24 hours, and PBMCs were isolated by density gradient centrifugation. PBMCs destined for TCR sequencing were cryopreserved in liquid nitrogen and later thawed in a 37 °C water bath. The sorted or isolated CD4+, CD8+ and CD8+ TEMRA cells reached a purity of at least 90%.

What the study reported, not specific to this receptor: Sixteen Susac-specific public clones were identified in the total CD8+ repertoire, and 5 or 6 Susac-specific public clones were identified in the CD8+ TEMRA repertoire. The TCR sequencing and HLA analysis was acknowledged to have included a relatively small number of individuals. Clonal expansion was seen in Susac syndrome CD8+ repertoires, peaking in CD8+ TEMRA cells and being greater in clinically active patients than in remitting ones.

In the case of this clonotype: The specificity of this receptor is unknown. Base qualities are not at hand, and no much larger clone is one base apart.

The TCR was taken from a human donor with Susac syndrome. Sample: CD8+ T cells from PBMCs. The V and J segments used are TRBV13 and TRBJ2-2; no D gene can be assigned with confidence. For the CDR3, the sequence is CASSPFSGELFF. The sequenced DNA is TGTGCCAGCAGCCCCTTTTCCGGGGAGCTGTTTTTT. Full variable domain (CDR3 extended with the reference TRBV13 and TRBJ2-2 proteins): AAGVIQSPRHLIKEKRETATLKCYPIPRHDTVYWYQQGPGQDPQFLISFYEKMQSDKGSIPDRFSAQQFSDYHSELNMSSLELGDSALYFCASSPFSGELFFGEGSRLTVL.